What follows is one TCR beta chain and its context. Its antigen is undetermined. TCRdb re-called the 5' RACE reads, yielding one record per CDR3 amino acid sequence without DNA. The sample has under 150,000 distinct CDR3 sequences. Germline V gene lookup returns CDR1 DFQATT and CDR2 SNEGSKA (reference sequence). The CDR3 consists of 15 residues. This sample is part of a study of monozygotic twins with inflammatory bowel disease. Overall study findings and caveats: The study found lower TCRbeta diversity (inverse Simpson) in IBD patients than in healthy co-twins.

The receptor was isolated from a human donor with ulcerative colitis or Crohn's disease, or a healthy co-twin of an affected twin (not recorded which). This chain connects TRBV20-1 to TRBJ2-7; lacking DNA, the TRBD2 call made by TCRdb goes unchecked. The sequencing input was blood. The CDR3 here is CSATLARGVSYEQYF.